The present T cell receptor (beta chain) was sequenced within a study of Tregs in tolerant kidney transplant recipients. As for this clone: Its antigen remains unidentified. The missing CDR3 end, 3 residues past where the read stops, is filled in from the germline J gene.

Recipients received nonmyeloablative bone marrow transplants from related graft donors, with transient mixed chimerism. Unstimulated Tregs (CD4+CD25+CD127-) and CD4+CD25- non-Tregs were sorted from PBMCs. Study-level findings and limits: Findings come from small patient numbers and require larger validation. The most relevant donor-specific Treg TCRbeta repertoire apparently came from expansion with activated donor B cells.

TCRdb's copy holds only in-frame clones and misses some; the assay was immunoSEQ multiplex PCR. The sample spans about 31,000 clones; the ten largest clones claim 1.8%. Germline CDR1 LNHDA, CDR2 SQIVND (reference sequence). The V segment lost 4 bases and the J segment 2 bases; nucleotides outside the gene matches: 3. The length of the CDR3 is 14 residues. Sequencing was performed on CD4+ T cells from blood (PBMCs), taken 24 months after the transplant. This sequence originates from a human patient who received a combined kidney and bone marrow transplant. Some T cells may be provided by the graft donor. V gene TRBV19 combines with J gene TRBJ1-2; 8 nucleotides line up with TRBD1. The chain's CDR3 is CASSTGQGNYGYTF. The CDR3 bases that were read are TGTGCCAGTAGTACCGGACAGGGCAACTATGGC.